The source of this T cell receptor (beta chain) is a study of blood T cell repertoires in COVID-19. Study as a whole: Both acute and convalescent COVID-19 samples were obtained from the United States, Italy and Spain. Sources were T cells, B-cell-depleted T cells, or PBMCs; the material itself was cDNA or gDNA.

V lost 4 bases, J lost 7 bases, and 16 bases lay in between. This CDR3 spans 15 amino acids. Germline lookup yields CDR1 LNHDA and CDR2 SQIVND (reference sequence). Sequenced by immunoSEQ multiplex PCR; TCRdb stores in-frame clones only, minus some. This sample yields around 140,000 clones, of which about 81% are seen a single time; 15% to 20% belongs to the top ten. The source of this sequence is a woman older than 75 with acute or convalescent COVID-19. Sequencing was performed on peripheral blood. V usage is TRBV19 and J usage is TRBJ1-4; the D gene is possibly TRBD1 (5 bases). The CDR3 coding sequence is TGTGCCAGTAGTACTCAGGGACGCGGGGGTGAAAAACTGTTTTTT. Protein sequence: CASSTQGRGGEKLFF.